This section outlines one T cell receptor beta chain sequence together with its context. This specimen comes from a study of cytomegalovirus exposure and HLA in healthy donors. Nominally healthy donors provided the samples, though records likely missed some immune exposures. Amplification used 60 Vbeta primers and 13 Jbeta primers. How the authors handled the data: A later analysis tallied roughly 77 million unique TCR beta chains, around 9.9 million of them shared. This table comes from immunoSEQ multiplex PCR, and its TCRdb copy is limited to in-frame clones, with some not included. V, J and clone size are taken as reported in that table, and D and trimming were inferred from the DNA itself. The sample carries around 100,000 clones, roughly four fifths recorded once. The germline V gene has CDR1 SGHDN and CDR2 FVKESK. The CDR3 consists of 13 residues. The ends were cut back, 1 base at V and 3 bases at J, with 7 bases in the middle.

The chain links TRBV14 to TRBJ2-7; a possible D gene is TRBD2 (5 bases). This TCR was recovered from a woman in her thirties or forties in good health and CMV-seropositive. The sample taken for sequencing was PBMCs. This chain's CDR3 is CASSQGSGYEQYF. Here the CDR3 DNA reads TGTGCCAGCAGCCAAGGGAGCGGCTACGAGCAGTACTTC.